This TCR beta chain is from a study of Graves' ophthalmopathy and Graves' hyperthyroidism. This clonotype was seen a handful of times. This CDR3 contains 15 residues. Germline loops: CDR1 LNHDA, CDR2 SQIVND (reference sequence). Trimming cost V 0 bases and J 7 bases; bases outside gene matches: 5. Amplification of TCR beta CDR3 regions used RNA transcripts. Scientists carried out first-round RT-PCR using HTBI primers and then a second-round multiplex PCR. TCRdb called the multiplex PCR reads again in MiXCR, with one record for every CDR3 protein. The table lists about 740,000 distinct CDR3 sequences, around 40% of them singletons.

The source of this sequence is an adult man with Graves' ophthalmopathy. The J gene is TRBJ1-5, the V gene TRBV19; 8 nucleotides line up with TRBD1. The specimen sequenced was peripheral blood. CDR3 protein: CASSIDPQGAQPQHF. CDR3 in DNA: TGTGCCAGTAGTATAGATCCTCAGGGGGCCCAGCCCCAGCATTTT.